This T cell receptor beta chain was recovered during a study of cytomegalovirus exposure and HLA in healthy donors. Study observations and caveats: Listed as cytomegalovirus-associated were roughly 180 TCR beta chains. In a later analysis, at a false discovery rate of 0.05, some 17,000 TCR beta sequences were associated with HLA alleles. Sequencing probably produced one cluster of sequence variants that were highly shared.

The J segment lost 0 bases and the V segment lost 5 bases, leaving 3 bases of the junction unmatched. Germline V gene lookup returns CDR1 MNHNY and CDR2 SVGAGI (reference sequence). The CDR3 is 14 residues long. Points on this clone: Its antigen is not known.

The PCR employed 60 Vbeta primers together with 13 Jbeta primers. Data came from immunoSEQ multiplex PCR; TCRdb stores just in-frame clones and leaves some out. Of about 220,000 clones in the sample, roughly 70% were seen once. The chain recombines TRBV6-6 with TRBJ2-5; 7 bases fit TRBD1. Input material: PBMCs. The clonotype was recovered from a woman younger than 45 in good health and CMV-seronegative. The CDR3 DNA reads TGTGCCAGCAGTCCAGACAGGGACCAAGAGACCCAGTACTTC. This codes for CASSPDRDQETQYF.